What follows are 29 T cell receptor beta chains derived from one specimen sequenced in a study of T cells generated in artificial thymic organoids. Reverse primers in the TRAC or TRBC constant regions drove separate semi-nested PCRs for TCRalpha and TCRbeta. TCRdb reanalysed the 5' RACE reads using MiXCR and keeps one entry per CDR3 protein. The table records several thousand distinct CDR3 sequences, around 34% of them present only once. The sequenced sample consisted of naive CD8+ T cells from blood. Subset specified: CD3+TCRalphabeta+CD8SP T cells; for blood, CD45RO-CCR7+ naive CD8+ T cells. Receptors originate from a human donor who gave cord blood stem cells for thymic organoid culture, a cardiac surgery patient who gave postnatal thymus, or a blood donor (not recorded which).

This clonotype was detected only a few times. This chain connects TRBV12-3 or TRBV12-4 to TRBJ2-5; D perhaps matches TRBD1 (6 bases). This CDR3 is built from 14 residues. V was shortened by 3 bases and J by 1 base, with 9 bases between the two germline ends. The CDR3 spells CASSFHRAQETQYF. The CDR3 nucleotides read TGTGCCAGCAGTTTCCACAGGGCCCAAGAGACCCAGTACTTC.

On this clonotype: A single base separates this from a much larger clone, so it may be a read error. The chain couples TRBV27 to TRBJ1-1, with no clear D. This CDR3 comprises 13 residues. Germline lookup yields CDR1 MNHEY and CDR2 SMNVEV (reference sequence). The DNA of the CDR3 is TGTGCCAGCAGATCAACAGCAACCACTGGAGCTTTCTTT. Its translation: CASRSTATTGAFF.

This clonotype rates as medium-sized (0.01 to 0.1%). V gene TRBV29-1 combines with J gene TRBJ2-7; D call uncertain. CDR3 length: 14 amino acids. CDR1 is SQVTM, CDR2 ANQGSEA, per germline. The germline V and J ends were trimmed by 0 bases and 0 bases, with 9 bases remaining between them. The CDR3 nucleotides are TGCAGCGTTGAAGAACCTAACAGCTCCTACGAGCAGTACTTC. Translated: CSVEEPNSSYEQYF.

This chain joins TRBV4-3 and TRBJ2-2, with D tentatively TRBD1 (6 bases). This CDR3 contains 16 residues. V lost 1 base to trimming and J lost 5 bases, with 14 bases between them. Germline assignment: CDR1 LGHNA and CDR2 YSLEER. CDR3 in DNA: TGCGCCAGCAGCCAAGTCTGGGCAGGGGAGACCGGGGAGCTGTTTTTT. Translation gives CASSQVWAGETGELFF.

As to this clonotype: Given a much more abundant clone one base away, this may be a read error. The rearrangement links TRBV4-1 to TRBJ2-1; 8 bases agree with TRBD1. CDR3 length: 14 residues. Germline CDR1 and CDR2: MGHRA and YSYEKL. The CDR3 region is CASSQYSGGNEQSF. The CDR3 nucleotides are TGCGCCAGCAGCCAATACTCAGGGGGCAATGAGCAGTCCTTC.

The CDR3 DNA reads TGTGCCAGCAGCTTGGAAGTAGGTCGGTCCCCTTTCTCCTACGAGCAGTACTTC. Its protein product is CASSLEVGRSPFSYEQYF. The gene calls are TRBV5-6 and TRBJ2-7; D not resolved. The CDR3 contains 18 residues. Trimming left V 0 bases short and J 0 bases short, with 19 bases between. Germline V gene data show CDR1 as SGHDT and CDR2 as YYEEEE.

The chain has TRBV6-5 and TRBJ2-5, with 10 bases matching TRBD2. This CDR3 comprises 16 residues. Germline CDR1 and CDR2: MNHEY and SVGAGI. V lost 4 bases to trimming and J lost 5 bases; unmatched junction nucleotides: 10. CDR3 sequence (DNA): TGTGCCAGCAGTTTGTGGACTAGCGGTCTAGGGGAGACCCAGTACTTC. As protein: CASSLWTSGLGETQYF.

With respect to this clonotype: This may be a read error: a much more frequent sequence differs by one nucleotide. V and J are TRBV20-1 and TRBJ2-7; D remains unclear. The CDR3 sequence is 12 residues long. Germline-derived CDR1 and CDR2 are DFQATT and SNEGSKA (reference sequence). The CDR3 DNA is TGCAGTGCTAGAGGGGGATCCTACGAGCAGTGCTTC. This sequence encodes CSARGGSYEQCF.

This clonotype has just a few counts. The CDR3 ends on some other residue instead of the conserved phenylalanine or tryptophan, so this is likely a read error. The genes are TRBV20-1 and TRBJ2-5; TRBD2 matches at 11 bases. The germline V gene encodes CDR1 DFQATT and CDR2 SNEGSKA (reference sequence). The J segment lost 2 bases and the V segment lost 3 bases, leaving 8 bases of the junction unmatched. The CDR3 consists of 16 residues. The CDR3 protein is CSASESRLAGQETQYS. The DNA of the CDR3 is TGCAGTGCTAGTGAGTCCCGACTAGCGGGGCAAGAGACCCAGTACTCC.

The CDR3 spells CASSPRGGGNQPQHF. In nucleotides, the CDR3 is TGTGCCAGCAGCCCCAGGGGCGGGGGCAATCAGCCCCAGCATTTT. This chain connects TRBV7-9 to TRBJ1-5, with D tentatively TRBD1 (6 bases). Germline V gives CDR1 SEHNR, CDR2 FQNEAQ (reference sequence). V was shortened by 5 bases and J by 2 bases, with 13 bases between the two germline ends. The CDR3 length is 15 residues.

By frequency in the sample, this clonotype is medium-sized. The chain links TRBV27 to TRBJ2-2; the D is unclear. The CDR3 runs 12 residues. Germline-derived CDR1 and CDR2 are MNHEY and SMNVEV (reference sequence). V lost 6 bases and J 7 bases, leaving 9 bases between the germline ends. The CDR3: CASSKISGELFF. The CDR3, as DNA: TGTGCCAGCAGCAAGATTAGCGGGGAGCTGTTTTTT.

A note on this clonotype: The junction and the germline gene differ at one end; a read error may be behind it. V is TRBV28 and J is TRBJ1-1; D is undetermined. Germline V gives CDR1 MDHEN, CDR2 SYDVKM. This CDR3 spans 12 amino acids. The CDR3: CVTVLLNTEAFF. The CDR3 region has the DNA TGCGTCACCGTACTATTGAACACTGAAGCTTTCTTT.

This clonotype is medium-sized within its sample. The V and J genes are TRBV4-1 and TRBJ2-2; maybe TRBD2 (6 bases). The V end was cut by 2 bases, the J end by 7 bases, with 14 bases between. Germline lookup yields CDR1 MGHRA and CDR2 YSYEKL. The CDR3 loop spans 15 amino acids. As DNA, the CDR3 is TGCGCCAGCAGCCAAACGGGACTTCCCAGCGGGGAGCTGTTTTTT. Its protein product is CASSQTGLPSGELFF.

The chain links TRBV7-2 to TRBJ1-3, with D possibly TRBD1 on 6 matching bases. The CDR3 covers 15 residues. Looked up from germline, CDR1 is SGHTA and CDR2 is FQGNSA. Trimming shortened V by 4 bases and J by 0 bases, and 10 bases separated the two germline ends. This CDR3 reads CASSSTGSSGNTIYF. The CDR3 DNA is TGTGCCAGCAGCTCGACAGGCAGCTCTGGAAACACCATATATTTT.

This clonotype was counted a few times. V gene TRBV7-2 combines with J gene TRBJ1-5; TRBD1 agrees at 7 bases. The CDR3 consists of 15 residues. From germline, CDR1 is SGHTA and CDR2 FQGNSA. The ends lost 5 bases at V and 4 bases at J; junction bases unmatched: 8. The CDR3 region is CASSATDRVNQPQHF. CDR3 nucleotide sequence: TGTGCCAGCAGCGCAACCGACAGGGTGAATCAGCCCCAGCATTTT.

Comment on this clonotype: Germline and junction disagree at one end, which may indicate a read error. The chain joins TRBV5-4 to TRBJ1-4, with unresolved D. In germline, CDR1 is SGHNT, CDR2 YYREEE (reference sequence). The CDR3 extends over 13 amino acids. CDR3 nucleotides: TGTGCCAGCAGCAGCCGGGCCAATGAAGAACTGTTTTTT. It is translated as CASSSRANEELFF.

In this sample, this clonotype turned up a few times. V is TRBV7-9 and J is TRBJ2-7, with a weak D call TRBD1 (5 bases). CDR1 is SEHNR, CDR2 FQNEAQ, per germline (reference sequence). Trimming stripped 0 bases from V and 3 bases from J, with 21 bases between. CDR3 length: 18 residues. CDR3 nucleotides: TGTGCCAGCAGCTTAGCCAACCAGGGTTTCTCTATCTTCTACGAGCAGTACTTC. It encodes CASSLANQGFSIFYEQYF.

The genes are TRBV9 and TRBJ2-5; tentatively, D is TRBD1 (6 bases). CDR1 is SGDLS and CDR2 is YYNGEE in the germline V gene. The CDR3 has 16 residues. V lost 0 bases to trimming and J lost 1 base, with 13 bases between them. As DNA, the CDR3 is TGTGCCAGCAGCGTAGGAGACAGGCCAACCCAAGAGACCCAGTACTTC. The encoded protein is CASSVGDRPTQETQYF.

Sample share makes this clonotype medium-sized. The rearrangement uses TRBV25-1 and TRBJ2-1; D is perhaps TRBD2 (5 bases). Trimming shortened V by 5 bases and J by 10 bases, and 15 bases separated the two germline ends. The CDR3 covers 13 residues. CDR1 is MGHDK, CDR2 SYGVNS, per germline. CDR3 bases: TGTGCCAGCAGTACCTTAGGAGGTAAGGAGCAGTTCTTC. Translated: CASSTLGGKEQFF. The entire variable domain, with the rest obtained from reference TRBV25-1 and TRBJ2-1, is as follows: EADIYQTPRYLVIGTGKKITLECSQTMGHDKMYWYQQDPGMELHLIHYSYGVNSTEKGDLSSESTVSRIRTEHFPLTLESARPSHTSQYLCASSTLGGKEQFFGPGTRLTVL.

Details on this clonotype: A read error may produce the germline difference seen at one junction end. This chain links TRBV9 with TRBJ1-4; no clear D. Germline assignment: CDR1 SGDLS and CDR2 YYNGEE. This CDR3 region has 14 residues. CDR3 in amino acids: CASSVLATNEELFF. In DNA, the CDR3 is TGTGCCAGCAGCGTACTTGCAACTAATGAAGAACTGTTTTTT. Using reference TRBV9 and TRBJ1-4 for the parts outside the CDR3, the full variable domain is DSGVTQTPKHLITATGQRVTLRCSPRSGDLSVYWYQQSLDQGLQFLIQYYNGEERAKGNILERFSAQQFPDLHSELNLSSLELGDSALYFCASSVLATNEELFFGSGTQLSVL.

Within the sample, this clonotype is medium-sized. The chain recombines TRBV4-1 with TRBJ1-2, with 9 bases lining up with TRBD1. This CDR3 is 16 amino acids long. Per the germline V gene, CDR1 is MGHRA and CDR2 is YSYEKL. With V trimmed by 0 bases and J by 2 bases, 4 bases remained unmatched. The CDR3 sequence: CASSQEGDRVNYGYTF. The CDR3 nucleotides read TGCGCCAGCAGCCAAGAAGGGGACAGGGTAAACTATGGCTACACCTTC.

About this clonotype itself: A much larger clone sits a single nucleotide away, making a read error possible. A read error is likely, as this CDR3 ends without the conserved phenylalanine or tryptophan. This chain joins TRBV5-4 and TRBJ1-1; D is perhaps TRBD1 (5 bases). The ends were cut back, 10 bases at V and 2 bases at J, with 21 bases in the middle. Germline V gene data show CDR1 as SGHNT and CDR2 as YYREEE (reference sequence). The CDR3 spans 15 residues. CDR3 amino acids: CAVDWRGEGNTEAFY. CDR3 DNA: TGTGCCGTGGACTGGCGAGGGGAGGGAAACACTGAAGCTTTCTAT.

Of note for this clonotype: Relative to the germline gene, one junction end is altered; a read error may explain this. This chain links TRBV12-3 or TRBV12-4 with TRBJ2-2; 9 bases agree with TRBD1. This CDR3 has 16 amino acids. For the CDR3, the DNA is TGTGCCAGCGGTTTTACAGGGGGCTCGGGCACCGGGGAGCTGTTTTTT. Translation: CASGFTGGSGTGELFF.

The chain carries TRBV20-1 and TRBJ1-2, with TRBD1 identical over 9 bases. Trimming took 5 bases from V and 5 from J; bases not matched to a gene: 12. Germline V gene data show CDR1 as DFQATT and CDR2 as SNEGSKA (reference sequence). The CDR3 spans 15 residues. CDR3 residues: CSAPQTGGALYGYTF. The CDR3 nucleotides are TGCAGTGCTCCCCAGACAGGGGGTGCCCTGTATGGCTACACCTTC.

As concerns this clonotype: One junction end does not reproduce the germline sequence, and a read error may be involved. The chain carries TRBV4-1 and TRBJ2-7; 12 positions match TRBD2. CDR1 and CDR2 from the germline V gene are MGHRA and YSYEKL. The CDR3 sequence is 14 residues long. DNA for the CDR3: TGCGCCAACAGCCCGGGACTAGCGGGCGACGAGCAGTACTTC. Amino acid sequence: CANSPGLAGDEQYF.

With regard to this clonotype: A much bigger clone sits one base away, suggesting this may be a read error. This chain uses TRBV19 with TRBJ1-1; D is ambiguous. This CDR3 contains 13 residues. CDR1 and CDR2 (germline): LNHDA, SQIVND (reference sequence). The CDR3 nucleotides read TGTGCCAGTAGTATGCAGTTGAACACTGGAGCTTTCTTT. Translation gives CASSMQLNTGAFF.

Concerning this clonotype: This clone may be a read error of a much larger clone one base away. This chain connects TRBV2 to TRBJ1-4; D unclear. Germline V gives CDR1 SNHLY, CDR2 FYNNEI. This CDR3 contains 11 residues. V was cut by 5 bases and J by 17 bases, with 15 bases left in between. The chain's CDR3 is CASSLPDQDFF. CDR3 DNA: TGTGCCAGCAGTCTACCGGACCAGGACTTTTTT.

This clonotype was counted only a few times. J is TRBJ2-1 and V is TRBV5-1; D is possibly TRBD1 or TRBD2 (5 bases each). The CDR3 is made up of 16 amino acids. Trimming cost V 0 bases and J 3 bases, with 13 bases left between them. Per germline, CDR1 SGHRS and CDR2 YFSETQ. CDR3 amino acids: CASSLVGDRDYNEQFF. The CDR3, as DNA: TGCGCCAGCAGCTTGGTGGGGGATAGGGACTACAATGAGCAGTTCTTC.

In regard to this clonotype: This likely comes from a read error, as the CDR3 has no conserved phenylalanine or tryptophan at its end. This chain links TRBV10-3 with TRBJ2-2, with D hard to call. Germline V lookup: CDR1 ENHRY, CDR2 SYGVKD. V lost 10 bases to trimming and J lost 2 bases, with 14 bases between them. This CDR3 region has 14 residues. This CDR3 reads CATNHGPNTGELFY. The CDR3 bases are TGTGCCACCAATCATGGGCCCAACACCGGGGAGCTGTTTTAT.